The clone carrying this TCR beta chain occurred many times. The antigen is not known. This sample is part of a study of regulatory T cells in long-lasting Graves disease. The overall study: Graves' patients with a new diagnosis had received antithyroid drugs under 3 months. Study results and limitations: It was in persistent disease that TRBV28, TRBJ1-2 and TRBJ2-5 were favored.

Time point indicated: newly diagnosed GD, antithyroid drugs for less than 3 months. Construction of the TCR library relied on RNA isolated from PBMCs. The CDR3 runs to 13 residues. Per germline, CDR1 SQVTM and CDR2 ANQGSEA. The J segment lost 4 bases and the V segment lost 8 bases, leaving 11 bases of the junction unmatched. Investigators prepared the TCR beta libraries by applying iRepertoire HTBI primers and Arm-PCR of CDR3 regions. Each CDR3 protein is one row after TCRdb ran MiXCR on the multiplex PCR reads. The table has about 620,000 distinct CDR3 sequences, roughly 15% seen once. Another study also made use of these data, one on T cells in Graves' hyperthyroidism and ophthalmopathy. That study adds: Hyperthyroidism had been newly diagnosed in patients aged 18 to 65, and its duration was under 2 months. From stable hyperthyroidism, ophthalmopathy was set apart by a 13 V-J model.

The sample consisted of peripheral blood mononuclear cells (PBMCs), taken at new diagnosis, from a patient treated with antithyroid drugs. The TCR was taken from a woman aged 25 to 45 with Graves disease. The chain employs TRBV29-1 and TRBJ2-7; 7 bases align to TRBD1. CDR3 amino acids: CSTKNRGAYEQYF. The CDR3 DNA is TGCAGCACAAAGAACAGGGGCGCGTACGAGCAGTACTTC.